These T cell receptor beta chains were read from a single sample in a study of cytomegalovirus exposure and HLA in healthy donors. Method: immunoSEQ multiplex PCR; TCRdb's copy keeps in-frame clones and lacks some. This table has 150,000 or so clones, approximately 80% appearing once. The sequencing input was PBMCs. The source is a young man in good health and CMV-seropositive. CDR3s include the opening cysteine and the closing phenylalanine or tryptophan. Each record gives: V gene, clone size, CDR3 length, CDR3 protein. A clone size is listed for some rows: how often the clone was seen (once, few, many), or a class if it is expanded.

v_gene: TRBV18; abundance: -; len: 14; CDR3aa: CASSPRTGGQPQHF
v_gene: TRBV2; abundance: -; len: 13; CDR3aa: CASTRQGAGEAFF
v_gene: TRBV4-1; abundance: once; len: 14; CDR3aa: CASSRQGTGETQYF
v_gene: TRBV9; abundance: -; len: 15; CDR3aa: CASSEGGVDTDTQYF
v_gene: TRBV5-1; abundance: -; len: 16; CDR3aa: CASSLEGLKTYNEQFF
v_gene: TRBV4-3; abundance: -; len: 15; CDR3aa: CASSQEKYSNYGYTF
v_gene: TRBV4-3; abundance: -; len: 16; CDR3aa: CASSLWGQGNTGELFF
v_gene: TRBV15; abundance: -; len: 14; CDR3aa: CATGRGFGANVLTF
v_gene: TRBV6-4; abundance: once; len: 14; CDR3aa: CASRRQGSDTEAFF
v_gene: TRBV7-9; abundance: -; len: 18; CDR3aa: CASSPRSTGSVPGETQYF
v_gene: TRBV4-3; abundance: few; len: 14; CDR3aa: CASSQGLAGSIQYF
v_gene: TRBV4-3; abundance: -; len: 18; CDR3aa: CASSQEAGETGSSYEQYF
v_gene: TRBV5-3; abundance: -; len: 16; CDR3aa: CARSSYPGQGKHEQFF
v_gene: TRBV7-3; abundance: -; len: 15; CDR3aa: CASSLGGTLTGELFF
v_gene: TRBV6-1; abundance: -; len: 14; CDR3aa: CASSEEQGRYGYTF
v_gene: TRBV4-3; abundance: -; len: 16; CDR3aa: CASSQDRGAPTYEQYF
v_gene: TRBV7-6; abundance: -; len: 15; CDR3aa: CASSEGGRGPDTQYF
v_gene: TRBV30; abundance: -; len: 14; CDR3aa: CAWRAGTGLYEQYF
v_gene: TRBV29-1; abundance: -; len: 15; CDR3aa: CSVGIYRESTDTQYF
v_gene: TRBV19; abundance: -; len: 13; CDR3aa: CASSGVINQPQHF
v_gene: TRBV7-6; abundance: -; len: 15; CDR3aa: CASSRTQGSSEKLFF
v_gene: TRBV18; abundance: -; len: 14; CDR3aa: CASRLAGASREQYF
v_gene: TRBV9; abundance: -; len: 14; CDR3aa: CASSVQAGYNEQFF
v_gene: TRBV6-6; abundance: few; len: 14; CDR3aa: CASTLAGGDSPLHF
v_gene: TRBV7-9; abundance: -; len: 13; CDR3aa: CASSLASTDEQYF
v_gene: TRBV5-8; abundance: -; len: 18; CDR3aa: CASSRPGTSASSYNEQFF
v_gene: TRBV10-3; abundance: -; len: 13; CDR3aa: CAISGSSSYEQYF
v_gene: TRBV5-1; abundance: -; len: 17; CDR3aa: CASSLGAGGSLQETQYF
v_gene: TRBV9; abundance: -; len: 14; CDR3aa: CASSTGTSGNEQFF
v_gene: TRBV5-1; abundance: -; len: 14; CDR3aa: CASSLAEVTNEQFF
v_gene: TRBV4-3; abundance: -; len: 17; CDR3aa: CASSQDTLSGGAHEQFF
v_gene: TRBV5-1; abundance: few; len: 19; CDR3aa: CASSLVTSGGVVREETQYF
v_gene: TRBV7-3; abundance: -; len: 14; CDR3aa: CASSLQPYYNEQFF
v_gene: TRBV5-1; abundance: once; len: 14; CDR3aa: CASSVGQALYEQYF
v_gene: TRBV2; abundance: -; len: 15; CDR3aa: CASSEPREGTDTQYF
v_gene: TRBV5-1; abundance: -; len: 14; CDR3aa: CASSLQGDTGELFF